Below are 22 T cell receptor beta chains sequenced from a single sample in a study of monozygotic twins with inflammatory bowel disease. Each CDR3 protein gets one entry in TCRdb, which reprocessed the 5' RACE reads and gives no DNA. This sample's clone table lists roughly 150,000 distinct CDR3 sequences. Input material: blood. The receptors were gathered from a human donor with ulcerative colitis or Crohn's disease, or a healthy co-twin of an affected twin (not recorded which).

The chain joins TRBV5-1 to TRBJ2-5; TCRdb picks TRBD1, but there is no DNA to check that call. The CDR3 sequence is 16 residues long. Germline-derived CDR1 and CDR2 are SGHRS and YFSETQ. The CDR3 loop reads CASSLDGSGGGETQYF.

This chain joins TRBV7-3 and TRBJ2-2; TCRdb indicates TRBD2, and absent DNA this call remains unverified. The CDR3 is made up of 14 amino acids. In germline, CDR1 is SGHTA, CDR2 FQGTGA. Here the CDR3 reads CASSLRVNTGELFF.

CDR3 loop: CASSPYLTSGLTDTQYF. This chain links TRBV4-3 with TRBJ2-3; TCRdb names TRBD2, which stays unverified in the absence of DNA. The CDR3 is 17 amino acids. The germline V gene has CDR1 LGHNA and CDR2 YSLEER.

The chain couples TRBV7-2 to TRBJ1-1. Germline loops: CDR1 SGHTA, CDR2 FQGNSA. The CDR3 sequence is 14 residues long. The CDR3 protein is CASSLVTGTLEAFF.

Here the CDR3 reads CSARVIGTQYF. The V call is TRBV20-1, the J call TRBJ2-5. The CDR3 spans 11 residues. The germline V gene has CDR1 DFQATT and CDR2 SNEGSKA (reference sequence).

This CDR3 is CASSIGLPNTQYF. The gene calls are TRBV7-2 and TRBJ2-3; TCRdb's D call of TRBD2 is untestable without DNA. The CDR3 consists of 13 residues. The germline V gene has CDR1 SGHTA and CDR2 FQGNSA.

The V and J genes are TRBV5-6 and TRBJ2-3; no DNA is available, so the TRBD2 call from TCRdb remains unchecked. The germline V gene encodes CDR1 SGHDT and CDR2 YYEEEE. This CDR3 region has 18 residues. The CDR3 loop is CASSIPGLAGGPTDTQYF.

The J gene is TRBJ2-7, the V gene TRBV7-2. The CDR3 is made up of 12 amino acids. From germline, CDR1 is SGHTA and CDR2 FQGNSA. CDR3 protein: CASSFPSYEQYF.

The rearrangement joins TRBV4-3 to TRBJ1-4; TCRdb indicates TRBD1, and absent DNA this call remains unverified. CDR1 LGHNA and CDR2 YSLEER come from the germline V gene. The CDR3 spans 15 residues. The CDR3 sequence: CASSGWDRTREKLFF.

The chain carries TRBV5-1 and TRBJ2-7; TCRdb gives TRBD1 as the D gene, but with no DNA this cannot be confirmed. The CDR3 sequence is 15 residues long. Per the germline V gene, CDR1 is SGHRS and CDR2 is YFSETQ. This CDR3 is CASSLWGQGRNEQYF. Full variable domain (missing parts from reference TRBV5-1 and TRBJ2-7): KAGVTQTPRYLIKTRGQQVTLSCSPISGHRSVSWYQQTPGQGLQFLFEYFSETQRNKGNFPGRFSGRQFSNSRSEMNVSTLELGDSALYLCASSLWGQGRNEQYFGPGTRLTVT.

J is TRBJ2-7 and V is TRBV9; the TCRdb call, TRBD1, lacks DNA for checking. The CDR3 covers 15 residues. Germline CDR1 is SGDLS and CDR2 is YYNGEE. The CDR3: CASSVLGTGPGEQYF.

The chain is built from TRBV12-3 or TRBV12-4 and TRBJ2-7; the D call from TCRdb, TRBD2, cannot be confirmed without DNA. The CDR3 contains 18 residues. CDR3 sequence: CASSYLAGGPYSSYEQYF.

The chain uses TRBV5-1 and TRBJ1-1. The CDR3 is 14 amino acids. Germline CDR1 SGHRS, CDR2 YFSETQ. The CDR3 reads CASSLTTVNTEAFF.

The chain has TRBV6-5 and TRBJ1-4; the D call from TCRdb, TRBD1, cannot be confirmed without DNA. This CDR3 has 16 residues. The germline gives CDR1 MNHEY, CDR2 SVGAGI. CDR3 amino acids: CASSYSAGGGDEKLFF.

The J gene is TRBJ2-1, the V gene TRBV12-3 or TRBV12-4; absent DNA, TCRdb's TRBD2 call cannot be checked. The CDR3 is 14 amino acids. CDR3 sequence: CASCGTSLSNEQFF.

Here the CDR3 reads CASSLGQGSYNEQFF. V usage is TRBV12-3 or TRBV12-4 and J usage is TRBJ2-1; no DNA is available, so the TRBD1 call from TCRdb remains unchecked. CDR3 length: 15 amino acids.

This chain connects TRBV18 to TRBJ2-2; TCRdb's assignment of TRBD1 cannot be checked, as there is no DNA. The CDR3 spans 15 residues. CDR1 and CDR2 (germline): KGHSH, LQKENI. The CDR3 sequence: CASRGGGANTGELFF.

The rearrangement links TRBV27 to TRBJ1-1; the TRBD1 assignment by TCRdb is unverifiable without DNA. Germline V gene data show CDR1 as MNHEY and CDR2 as SMNVEV (reference sequence). The CDR3 has 14 amino acids. The CDR3 protein is CASSKIGASRGAFF.

CDR3 sequence reads: CASSYTTGVWTEAFF. The chain links TRBV6-5 to TRBJ1-1; TCRdb reports TRBD1, a call that lacks DNA to check it against. The CDR3 runs 15 residues. Germline V CDR1 and CDR2: MNHEY, SVGAGI.

This rearrangement joins TRBV7-2 to TRBJ1-6; TCRdb gives TRBD1 as the D gene, but with no DNA this cannot be confirmed. The CDR3 contains 17 residues. Germline values: CDR1 SGHTA, CDR2 FQGNSA. The CDR3 loop is CASSPLGTGIYNSPLHF. Looking up the rest from reference TRBV7-2 and TRBJ1-6 gives the full variable domain: GAGVSQSPSNKVTEKGKDVELRCDPISGHTALYWYRQSLGQGLEFLIYFQGNSAPDKSGLPSDRFSAERTGGSVSTLTIQRTQQEDSAVYLCASSPLGTGIYNSPLHFGNGTRLTVT.

The CDR3 loop is CASSRRGNSYEQYF. The chain combines TRBV5-1 with TRBJ2-7; without DNA, the TCRdb call of TRBD1 cannot be checked. The germline gives CDR1 SGHRS, CDR2 YFSETQ. The CDR3 loop spans 14 amino acids.

The V and J genes are TRBV15 and TRBJ2-6; TCRdb indicates TRBD1, and absent DNA this call remains unverified. The CDR3 contains 18 residues. Germline CDR1 is LNHNV and CDR2 is YYDKDF (reference sequence). The CDR3 spells CATSNRQGFYAGANVLTF.